In this sample, the clone carrying this T cell receptor (beta chain) turned up many times. Its antigen remains unidentified. The V gene lost 0 bases and the J gene lost 4 bases, with 7 bases spanning the gap. This CDR3 has 12 residues. Germline assignment: CDR1 DFQATT and CDR2 SNEGSKA (reference sequence). TCRdb re-derived calls from the 5' RACE reads in MiXCR, one entry per CDR3 protein. This sample yields approximately 700,000 distinct CDR3 sequences, of which about 20% are seen a single time; 13% belongs to the top ten. This sample is part of a study of identical twins. Findings and caveats of the study: Models underestimated how often monozygotic twins shared out-of-frame TCR alpha.

These same data were also listed under a study on T cells expressing NK-cell markers. From that second work: Sorted CD3+CD56-NKG2C+, CD3+CD56+NKG2C+ and CD3+CD56+NKG2C- T cells supplied the TCR beta repertoires. Sorting was limited to alpha-beta TCR-expressing T cells with an anti-gamma-delta TCR antibody in several experiments. The study found dominant NKG2C+ clonotypes at roughly 1.0-7.5% of CD8+ T cells in six donors.

The receptor comes from a woman under 30 in good health. V is TRBV20-1 and J is TRBJ2-7; D call uncertain. The sample consisted of PBMCs. The CDR3: CSARDLGYEQYF. CDR3 nucleotide sequence: TGCAGTGCTAGAGATCTGGGATACGAGCAGTACTTC.